This T cell receptor beta chain emerged from a study of neoadjuvant anti-PD-1 for oral cavity cancer. About the research overall: Nivolumab at 3 mg/kg was mostly given biweekly, three to four doses, pre-surgery. Non-progressing patients received a fourth nivolumab dose near day 43, then surgery on days 50-56.

Described time point: after neoadjuvant nivolumab, at surgical resection. Patients had newly diagnosed, untreated stage II-IVA oral cavity squamous cell carcinoma. With regard to this clone: What it recognizes is unknown.

Findings and caveats of the study: Only three patients per response group were TCR-analyzed; validation needed.

Germline CDR1 is MNHEY and CDR2 is SMNVEV (reference sequence). The V and J ends lost 6 bases and 5 bases respectively, with 8 bases between them. The CDR3 extends over 12 amino acids. Only in-frame clones appear in the TCRdb table, and some are missing; sequencing was by immunoSEQ multiplex PCR. The table has under 2,500 clones, 45% to 75% seen once; the top ten hold 17%. The genes are TRBV27 and TRBJ1-5; D unresolved. The TCR sequence derives from a person between 35 and 79 years old with oral cavity squamous cell carcinoma. This sample comprised tumor tissue, obtained after nivolumab (anti-PD-1) treatment. The chain's CDR3 is CASRGRDQPQHF. The CDR3 nucleotides read TGTGCCAGCAGGGGGAGGGATCAGCCCCAGCATTTT.